Listed here are 18 T cell receptor beta chains from one sample, sequenced in a study of blood T cell repertoires in COVID-19. Clones were sequenced by immunoSEQ multiplex PCR, and TCRdb holds only the in-frame ones, with some missing. The table lists more than 200,000 clones, about nine tenths of them singletons. Sequencing was done on a sample of peripheral blood. These receptors all stem from an elderly man with acute or convalescent COVID-19.

The rearrangement uses TRBV19 and TRBJ2-3, with a weak D call TRBD1 (8 bases). Germline V gene sequence: CDR1 LNHDA, CDR2 SQIVND (reference sequence). This CDR3 is built from 15 residues. Trimming took 5 bases from V and 2 from J, leaving 14 bases between them. The CDR3 nucleotides are TGTGCCAGTAGTCTACAGGGGGGGGACACAGATACGCAGTATTTT. Translating it yields CASSLQGGDTDTQYF.

The V gene is TRBV28, the J gene TRBJ1-2; TRBD1 aligns across 12 bases. Germline values: CDR1 MDHEN, CDR2 SYDVKM. The length of the CDR3 is 19 residues. V gave up 1 base and J gave up 0 bases; unmatched junction bases: 9. CDR3 residues: CASSLSGTGGRVPNYGYTF. In DNA form, the CDR3 reads TGTGCCAGCAGTTTATCGGGGACAGGGGGCCGCGTTCCTAACTATGGCTACACCTTC.

The chain couples TRBV28 to TRBJ2-1; D remains unclear. The germline V and J ends were trimmed by 5 bases and 0 bases, with 8 bases remaining between them. This CDR3 has 14 residues. Germline V gene sequence: CDR1 MDHEN, CDR2 SYDVKM. The CDR3 bases are TGTGCCAGCAGTGTTGTCGGCTCCTACAATGAGCAGTTCTTC. It specifies CASSVVGSYNEQFF.

This clone was recorded once. The chain joins TRBV6-5 to TRBJ2-7; TRBD1 might be the D (6 bases). The CDR3 extends over 14 amino acids. Germline V gene lookup returns CDR1 MNHEY and CDR2 SVGAGI. Between the trimmed V and J ends, which lost 5 bases and 1 base, there was a span of 12 bases. For the CDR3, the DNA is TGTGCCAGCAGTCGGGCAGGGGCGTCCTACGAGCAGTACTTC. It translates to CASSRAGASYEQYF.

This clone was recorded only once. The chain joins TRBV4-2 to TRBJ1-2; TRBD1 is a possible D gene (6 bases). V gave up 3 bases and J gave up 2 bases, with 13 bases separating them. Looked up from germline, CDR1 is LGHNA and CDR2 is YNFKEQ. The CDR3 spans 15 residues. In DNA, the CDR3 is TGTGCCAGCAGCCACCCTCGGACAGCGAACTATGGCTACACCTTC. Translation gives CASSHPRTANYGYTF.

The rearrangement links TRBV19 to TRBJ2-3, with TRBD1 identical over 10 bases. The junction had 5 bases not matched to a gene; V was cut back by 10 bases and J by 4 bases. Germline CDR1 LNHDA, CDR2 SQIVND (reference sequence). The CDR3 length is 13 residues. This CDR3 reads CATRDRGPDTQYF. CDR3 DNA: TGTGCCACACGCGACAGGGGGCCAGATACGCAGTATTTT.

The chain uses TRBV27 and TRBJ1-2; 9 bases match TRBD1. From germline, CDR1 is MNHEY and CDR2 SMNVEV (reference sequence). V lost 2 bases and J lost 5; bases outside the gene matches: 3. The CDR3 is made up of 14 amino acids. CDR3 region: CASSLIGTGYGYTF. The CDR3, as DNA: TGTGCCAGCAGTTTAATCGGGACAGGGTATGGCTACACCTTC.

The genes are TRBV29-1 and TRBJ2-7, with D possibly TRBD2 on 6 matching bases. CDR3 length: 13 residues. V was pared by 7 bases and J by 3 bases, with 16 bases between. Germline-derived CDR1 and CDR2 are SQVTM and ANQGSEA. CDR3 in DNA: TGCAGCGCTGGGTTTGGGGGGAACTACGAGCAGTACTTC. Translating it yields CSAGFGGNYEQYF.

The gene calls are TRBV5-1 and TRBJ1-1; D remains ambiguous. This CDR3 is built from 14 residues. Trimming took off 4 bases at V and 0 bases at J, with 10 bases between the two ends. CDR1 SGHRS and CDR2 YFSETQ come from the germline V gene. Here the CDR3 reads CASSLQSMNTEAFF. In nucleotides, the CDR3 is TGCGCCAGCAGCCTACAGAGCATGAACACTGAAGCTTTCTTT.

The chain uses TRBV6-5 and TRBJ1-1; a weak D match, TRBD1 (6 bases). V shed 5 bases and J shed 1 base, with 14 bases lying between them. The length of the CDR3 is 15 residues. Germline CDR1 is MNHEY and CDR2 is SVGAGI. This chain's CDR3 is CASSPTTGKNTEAFF. The DNA of the CDR3 is TGTGCCAGCAGTCCAACGACAGGAAAGAACACTGAAGCTTTCTTT.

The chain combines TRBV6-1 with TRBJ1-3; D is possibly TRBD1 (5 bases). The CDR3 is 15 amino acids. Trimming pared 3 bases from V and 2 bases from J, leaving 11 bases between. Looked up from germline, CDR1 is MNHNS and CDR2 is SASEGT. CDR3 in DNA: TGTGCCAGCAGTGAGACGGGGGGGGCTGGAAACACCATATATTTT. Its protein is CASSETGGAGNTIYF.

This chain's CDR3 is CASSQGNNEQFF. The CDR3 bases are TGTGCCAGCAGCCAGGGTAACAATGAGCAGTTCTTC. This chain connects TRBV25-1 to TRBJ2-1, with D possibly being TRBD1 (5 bases). V lost 6 bases and J lost 5, with 8 bases in between. The CDR3 has 12 amino acids. The V gene's germline CDR1 is MGHDK and CDR2 SYGVNS.

This chain links TRBV27 with TRBJ2-1, with 9 nucleotides matching TRBD2. The germline gives CDR1 MNHEY, CDR2 SMNVEV (reference sequence). V was clipped by 6 bases and J by 0 bases; unmatched bases: 6. This CDR3 has 16 amino acids. CDR3 DNA sequence: TGTGCCAGCAGGCGACTAGCGGCCGACTCCTACAATGAGCAGTTCTTC. It translates to CASRRLAADSYNEQFF.

V gene TRBV3-1 (or the pseudogene TRBV3-2) combines with J gene TRBJ2-4; 9 bases line up with TRBD2. Per the germline V gene, CDR1 is LGHDT and CDR2 is YNNKEL (reference sequence). Germline trimming cut 4 bases from V and 4 bases from J; bases unmatched to any gene: 5. The CDR3 is made up of 15 amino acids. The CDR3 here is CASSLGAGGKNIQYF. Written as DNA, the CDR3 is TGTGCCAGCAGCCTTGGGGCGGGAGGGAAAAACATTCAGTACTTC.

This chain uses TRBV5-1 with TRBJ2-5; a possible D gene is TRBD1 (6 bases). Looked up from germline, CDR1 is SGHRS and CDR2 is YFSETQ. CDR3 length: 16 residues. Trimming stripped 2 bases from V and 4 bases from J, with 18 bases between. As DNA, the CDR3 is TGCGCCAGCAGCTTAGTCAGGGGAGAGATCAGAGAGACCCAGTACTTC. Encoded protein: CASSLVRGEIRETQYF.

In this sample, this clone turned up once. This chain uses TRBV28 with TRBJ1-4; 8 positions match TRBD1. V lost 7 bases to trimming and J lost 6 bases; unmatched junction nucleotides: 13. CDR3 length equals 16 residues. CDR1 is MDHEN and CDR2 is SYDVKM in the germline V gene. The CDR3 loop reads CASKTQGARVYEKLFF. CDR3 coding DNA: TGTGCCAGCAAGACGCAGGGGGCGCGGGTGTATGAAAAACTGTTTTTT.

The CDR3 reads CASSQDRGSSYNEQFF. The CDR3 DNA follows: TGCGCCAGCAGCCAAGATCGCGGAAGCTCCTACAATGAGCAGTTCTTC. V is TRBV4-3 and J is TRBJ2-1; D not certain. V lost 0 bases, J lost 0 bases, and 9 bases lay in between. The CDR3 is 16 amino acids. Germline V gene data show CDR1 as LGHNA and CDR2 as YSLEER.

The V and J genes are TRBV5-6 and TRBJ2-7; D not certain. The CDR3 consists of 13 residues. Trimming stripped 0 bases from V and 2 bases from J, with 6 bases between. Germline CDR1 SGHDT, CDR2 YYEEEE. The CDR3 protein is CASSLVQTYEQYF. CDR3 sequence (DNA): TGTGCCAGCAGCTTGGTTCAGACCTACGAGCAGTACTTC.